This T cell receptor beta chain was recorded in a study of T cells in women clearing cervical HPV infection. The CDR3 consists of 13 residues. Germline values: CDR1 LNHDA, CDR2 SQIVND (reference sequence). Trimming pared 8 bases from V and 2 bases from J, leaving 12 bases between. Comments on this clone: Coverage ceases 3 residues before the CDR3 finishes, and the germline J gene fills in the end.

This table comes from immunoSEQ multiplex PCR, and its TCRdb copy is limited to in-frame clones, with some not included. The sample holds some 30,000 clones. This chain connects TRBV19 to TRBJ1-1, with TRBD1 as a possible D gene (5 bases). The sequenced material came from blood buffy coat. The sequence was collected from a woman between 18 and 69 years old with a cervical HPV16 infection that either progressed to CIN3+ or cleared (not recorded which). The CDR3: CASSTQGNTEAFF. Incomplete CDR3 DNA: TGTGCCAGTTCTACCCAGGGTAACACTGAA.